This TCR delta chain was sequenced for a study of gamma-delta T cells after stem cell transplantation. With 3 bases clipped from V and 0 bases from J, the junction kept 8 bases outside the gene matches. This CDR3 region has 16 residues. Germline CDR1 reads GEAIGNYY; CDR2 reads EKD. TCRdb reapplied CATT to the RT-PCR reads. The sample carries more than 1,500 delta-chain clones, 1.7% recorded once. Regarding this clone: Other DNA sequences from this sample encode an identical CDR3 as well.

The sample comprised gamma-delta T cells. V gene TRDV2 combines with J gene TRDJ1; 8 positions match TRDD3. The sequence was collected from a human donor. It is not recorded whose cells these are; they may come from a transplant donor. The CDR3 reads CACDPLLGAYTDKLIF. In nucleotides, the CDR3 is TGTGCCTGTGACCCCTTACTGGGGGCGTACACCGATAAACTCATCTTT.